A selection of T cell receptor beta chains follows, all from one sample in a study of cytomegalovirus exposure and HLA in healthy donors. TCRdb's copy holds only in-frame clones and misses some; the assay was immunoSEQ multiplex PCR. The top ten hold approximately 11% of the sample, which has tens of thousands of clones, 55% to 75% seen once. The sequencing sample was made of PBMCs. The receptors come from a woman in her twenties or thirties in good health and CMV-seronegative. Each CDR3 is given with its conserved first and last residue.

J gene	V gene	CDR3 protein
TRBJ2-5	TRBV29-1	CSVGRGGTQYF
TRBJ2-3	TRBV7-8	CACSGTGYSTDTQYF
TRBJ1-2	TRBV4-1	CASSQGYDKDHSFYGYTF
TRBJ1-2	TRBV28	CASSRTVLNYGYTF
TRBJ1-1	TRBV7-3	CASSSVGGNMNTEAFF
TRBJ2-7	TRBV7-9	CASSLEYGGTYEQYF
TRBJ1-1	TRBV29-1	CSVEDSARQGTNTEAFF
TRBJ1-1	TRBV4-3	CASSQDGQGEAFF
TRBJ2-3	TRBV5-4	CASSVLSGRSTDTQYF
TRBJ2-3	TRBV4-3	CASSQEAVTGSTDTQYF
TRBJ1-5	TRBV18	CASSPPGDQPQHF
TRBJ1-2	TRBV28	CASSLYPAREGRNYGYTF
TRBJ1-2	TRBV6-6	CASSQNYGYTF
TRBJ1-1	TRBV7-9	CASSPNGGAFF
TRBJ1-1	TRBV5-1	CASSLSGQGEAFF
TRBJ2-7	TRBV7-2	CASSPSQGWQYF
TRBJ2-3	TRBV15	CATRASLDTQYF
TRBJ2-7	TRBV5-1	CASSPDRVAPYEQYF
TRBJ2-3	TRBV30	CAWSDPNSGGAYTQYF
TRBJ2-5	TRBV2	CATQIQETQYF
TRBJ2-7	TRBV6-4	CASTEVTAYEQYF
TRBJ1-3	TRBV5-5	CASSLATGGGNTIYF
TRBJ1-1	TRBV2	CASRGGQGGPEAFF
TRBJ2-1	TRBV7-6	CASSVPGTGGNEQFF
TRBJ2-4	TRBV5-6	CASSLAAGGGNIQYF
TRBJ1-1	TRBV25-1	CASSEPGLSEAFF
TRBJ2-2	TRBV2	CASSRTSGGLNTGELFF
TRBJ1-1	TRBV29-1	CSAGTLNTEAFF
TRBJ1-6	TRBV10-3	CAITDRVGNNSPLHF
TRBJ2-5	TRBV5-1	CASSLDRVLTQYF